This T cell receptor beta chain was sequenced for a study of blood T cell repertoires in COVID-19. About the study: There were acute and convalescent COVID-19 samples, and they came from the United States, Italy and Spain. PBMCs, B-cell-depleted T cells, or T cells provided the cDNA or gDNA that made up the material.

Per the authors' pipeline: Amplification with reference gene primers provided the estimates of nucleated cell counts. Sequencing used immunoSEQ multiplex PCR; TCRdb keeps in-frame clones, though not all of them. V, J and clone size reflect that table, while D and trimming were determined from the DNA. Among fewer than 500,000 clones listed, about 89% were seen once. Looked up from germline, CDR1 is MDHEN and CDR2 is SYDVKM. The J segment lost 6 bases and the V segment lost 5 bases, leaving 5 bases of the junction unmatched. The CDR3 has 13 residues. The chain couples TRBV28 to TRBJ2-7; 9 bases map to TRBD1. This clonotype was sampled from a woman aged 25-40 years with acute or convalescent COVID-19. The material sequenced was peripheral blood. The CDR3 sequence: CASSKTGGIEQYF. In DNA form, the CDR3 reads TGTGCCAGCAGTAAGACAGGGGGTATCGAGCAGTACTTC.